This TCR beta chain was recorded in a study of sequential checkpoint blockade in melanoma. Study-wide background: Maintenance nivolumab came after either treatment sequence.

The protocol was immunoSEQ multiplex PCR, while the TCRdb copy is restricted to in-frame clones and leaves out a portion. The sample contains some 10,000 clones, about four fifths of which appear only once. Germline V CDR1 and CDR2: LGHNA, YNFKEQ. The CDR3 has 21 residues. Unmatched junction bases numbered 25, after V lost 4 bases and J lost 1 base. Stated treatment: randomized to nivolumab then ipilimumab (arm A) or the reverse (arm B). Patients had received no earlier DNA-damaging chemotherapy. Sorted cells were live CD3+CD8+, lacking CD19 and CD56, from PBMCs. The sequences come from CD8+ T cells sorted from blood (inferred from file names), collected from a patient given nivolumab and ipilimumab in sequence. The V gene is TRBV4-2, the J gene TRBJ2-7; TRBD1 agrees at 7 bases. The source is a human donor with melanoma. CDR3 region: CASSPHTIRGTTDSVSYEQYF. CDR3 nucleotides: TGTGCCAGCAGCCCACATACCATCAGGGGGACGACTGATTCAGTATCCTACGAGCAGTACTTC.